This TCR beta chain was sequenced in a study of OX40 agonist ivuxolimab in advanced cancers. Study details: Ivuxolimab is a fully human IgG2 antibody that activates OX40 (CD134). In this trial design, patients received ivuxolimab intravenously at 0.01 to 10 mg/kg every 2 weeks. Study results and limitations: Among T cells, CD8+ cells averaged more expanded clones than CD4+ cells.

The CDR3 consists of 15 residues. Here immunoSEQ multiplex PCR was the method, and the copy in TCRdb shows in-frame clones only, minus some. The sample includes about 55,000 clones, about 80% of them seen just once. Concerning this clone: Its antigen remains unidentified.

Sequenced material: CD4+ or CD8+ T cells sorted from blood, taken in a trial of the OX40 agonist ivuxolimab. This chain joins TRBV21-1 and TRBJ1-1; the D segment call TRBD1 is taken from the table without a DNA check. TRBV21-1 is a known pseudogene. The sequence was collected from an adult with an advanced solid tumor such as melanoma, head and neck, liver or kidney cancer. The CDR3: CATGHPGTANTEAFF. In DNA form, the CDR3 reads TGTGCCACTGGACACCCCGGGACAGCTAACACTGAAGCTTTCTTT.